This T cell receptor beta chain was captured by sequencing in a study of CD8 T cells in ankylosing spondylitis. This clonotype was recorded many times. Each CDR3 protein is one row after TCRdb ran MiXCR on the 5' RACE reads. In the table there are 240,000 or so distinct CDR3 sequences, roughly a tenth of which are singletons. The specimen was blood, either unsorted or a sorted T cell fraction (not recorded which). The sequence was collected from a male donor with ankylosing spondylitis or in good health (not recorded which).

CDR3 amino acids: CASGLSLQGGYTF. The CDR3 DNA reads as TGTGCTAGTGGTTTGAGTCTTCAGGGTGGCTACACCTTC. The rearrangement links TRBV12-5 to TRBJ1-2; tentatively, D is TRBD1 (5 bases). Germline CDR1 and CDR2: LGHNT and FRNRAP. Trimming pared 2 bases from V and 7 bases from J, leaving 11 bases between. The CDR3 is 13 residues long.